The rows below give T cell receptor beta chains drawn from one sample of a study of T-cell reconstitution after alpha-beta-depleted transplantation in children. TCRdb reanalysed the PCR reads using MiXCR and keeps one entry per CDR3 protein. The sample includes about 980,000 distinct CDR3 sequences, around 30% of them seen just once. Sequencing used PBMCs, mostly from graft donor cells, obtained 360 days after TCRalphabeta/CD19-depleted stem cell transplant. The receptors were sampled from a boy in the first two years of life who had a stem cell transplant for SCID, so the T cells may come from the graft donor. Each CDR3 is given with its conserved first and last residue. The D gene is left open where the match is weak. Expanded clones are given a class, and other clones once, few, many or no size at all.

v_gene	j_gene	d_gene	abundance	CDR3aa	CDR3nt
TRBV5-1	TRBJ1-1	.	few	CASSFGGWAGKNTEAFF	TGCGCCAGCAGCTTTGGGGGTTGGGCAGGGAAGAACACTGAAGCTTTCTTT
TRBV12-3/TRBV12-4	TRBJ2-7	.	.	CASSFFWEQYF	TGTGCCAGCAGTTTTTTCTGGGAGCAGTACTTC
TRBV5-6	TRBJ1-3	TRBD1	.	CASSPLTSGQQFGNTIYF	TGTGCCAGCAGCCCCCTCACTTCGGGACAGCAATTTGGAAACACCATATATTTT
TRBV3-1	TRBJ2-7	.	.	CASSQVPGEAYEQYF	TGTGCCAGCAGCCAAGTCCCAGGGGAGGCCTACGAGCAGTACTTC
TRBV5-1	TRBJ1-5	TRBD1	few	CASSSSGQAHQPQHF	TGCGCCAGCAGCTCCTCCGGACAGGCCCATCAGCCCCAGCATTTT
TRBV5-1	TRBJ2-6	.	.	CASSQSTGGATGANVLTF	TGCGCCAGCAGCCAGAGCACAGGGGGGGCGACTGGGGCCAACGTCCTGACTTTC
TRBV6-5	TRBJ1-2	.	.	CASSYRKLSNYGYTF	TGTGCCAGCAGTTACCGAAAACTGAGTAACTATGGCTACACCTTC
TRBV4-1	TRBJ2-5	.	.	CASSQGPLPGQETQYF	TGCGCCAGCAGCCAAGGCCCCCTCCCCGGACAAGAGACCCAGTACTTC
TRBV29-1	TRBJ2-3	TRBD2	few	CSVERVSGATDTQYF	TGCAGCGTTGAGAGGGTCAGCGGGGCGACAGATACGCAGTATTTT
TRBV6-5	TRBJ1-1	.	few	CASSYDPMNTEAFF	TGTGCCAGCAGTTACGACCCCATGAACACTGAAGCTTTCTTT
TRBV7-2	TRBJ1-4	.	few	CASSLAGRSEKLFF	TGTGCCAGCAGCTTAGCGGGACGGAGCGAAAAACTGTTTTTT
TRBV14	TRBJ1-2	.	.	CASSQDKGNYGYTF	TGTGCCAGCAGCCAAGATAAGGGCAACTATGGCTACACCTTC
TRBV6-6	TRBJ2-7	.	.	CATGNAAYEQYF	TGTGCCACCGGAAACGCCGCCTACGAGCAGTACTTC
TRBV4-3	TRBJ2-1	.	few	CASSQDRRTWQFF	TGCGCCAGCAGCCAAGACCGGAGGACTTGGCAGTTCTTC
TRBV19	TRBJ2-3	.	.	CASSTLGGTAVTDTQYF	TGTGCCAGTAGTACCCTAGGGGGGACAGCGGTCACAGATACGCAGTATTTT
TRBV20-1	TRBJ1-1	.	few	CSASIGGRGEAFF	TGCAGTGCTAGCATTGGGGGGCGGGGTGAAGCTTTCTTT
TRBV2	TRBJ1-6	.	.	CASSQGRDSPLHF	TGTGCCAGCAGCCAGGGGAGGGATTCACCCCTCCACTTT
TRBV29-1	TRBJ2-1	TRBD2	few	CSVASVYSGSGNEQFF	TGCAGCGTTGCCTCAGTCTATAGCGGGTCGGGCAATGAGCAGTTCTTC
TRBV6-2/TRBV6-3	TRBJ2-4	TRBD1	.	CASSYSPWQGENIQYF	TGTGCCAGCAGTTACTCCCCTTGGCAGGGGGAAAACATTCAGTACTTC
TRBV18	TRBJ2-7	.	few	CASSPRDANIEQYF	TGTGCCAGCTCACCACGGGACGCGAACATCGAGCAGTACTTC
TRBV20-1	TRBJ2-7	TRBD2	.	CSASGGYYEQYF	TGCAGTGCTAGCGGGGGGTACTACGAGCAGTACTTC
TRBV5-1	TRBJ2-7	.	few	CASSFGWGPYEQYF	TGCGCCAGCAGCTTTGGTTGGGGCCCCTACGAGCAGTACTTC
TRBV12-3/TRBV12-4	TRBJ2-3	TRBD2	.	CASSLAGGPSSTDTQYF	TGTGCCAGCAGCCTAGCGGGGGGGCCCTCTAGCACAGATACGCAGTATTTT
TRBV27	TRBJ2-1	.	.	CASSPRTRFYNEQFF	TGTGCCAGCAGCCCCCGGACTCGATTCTACAATGAGCAGTTCTTC
TRBV15	TRBJ2-5	.	.	CATSRGATGGFGTQYF	TGTGCCACCAGCAGAGGGGCAACAGGCGGGTTTGGGACCCAGTACTTC
TRBV5-5	TRBJ2-1	TRBD2	.	CASSLAKWRGGYGLAALSYNEQFF	TGTGCCAGCAGCTTGGCCAAATGGCGGGGGGGCTACGGTTTAGCCGCACTCTCCTACAATGAGCAGTTCTTC
TRBV28	TRBJ2-7	.	.	CASSARQVAGYEQYF	TGTGCCAGCAGTGCGCGACAGGTCGCGGGCTACGAGCAGTACTTC
TRBV12-3/TRBV12-4	TRBJ1-1	.	.	CASSLASLGPTEAFF	TGTGCCAGCAGTTTGGCATCCCTCGGCCCTACTGAAGCTTTCTTT
TRBV5-1	TRBJ2-1	TRBD2	.	CASRTSLRGGNEQFF	TGCGCCAGCAGGACGTCCCTTCGGGGGGGCAATGAGCAGTTCTTC
TRBV12-3/TRBV12-4	TRBJ1-6	.	.	CASSLGFYNSPLHF	TGTGCCAGCAGTTTAGGGTTCTATAATTCACCCCTCCACTTT
TRBV6-2/TRBV6-3	TRBJ1-3	.	.	CASSSGTKENTIYF	TGTGCCAGCAGTTCCGGGACAAAAGAAAACACCATATATTTT
TRBV19	TRBJ2-1	TRBD2	.	CASNPGLAGVGEQFF	TGTGCCAGTAACCCCGGGCTAGCGGGGGTCGGGGAGCAGTTCTTC
TRBV9	TRBJ1-3	.	few	CASSPRPWSGNTIYF	TGTGCCAGCAGCCCTCGGCCCTGGTCTGGAAACACCATATATTTT
TRBV6-2/TRBV6-3	TRBJ2-5	TRBD2	.	CASSPLNSLTSGGALWETQYF	TGTGCCAGCAGTCCCCTAAACTCCTTGACTAGCGGGGGGGCCCTCTGGGAGACCCAGTACTTC
TRBV20-1	TRBJ1-1	.	many	CSAVRGPGNTEAFF	TGCAGTGCTGTGCGGGGTCCGGGTAACACTGAAGCTTTCTTT
TRBV6-1	TRBJ1-1	TRBD1	once	CASSTNRQGNTEAFF	TGTGCCAGCAGTACCAATAGACAGGGCAACACTGAAGCTTTCTTT
TRBV18	TRBJ2-3	.	.	CASSQDRPSSTDTQYF	TGTGCCAGCTCACAAGACAGGCCCTCTAGCACAGATACGCAGTATTTT
TRBV12-3/TRBV12-4	TRBJ1-1	.	.	CASSLEWGITEAFF	TGTGCCAGCAGTTTAGAGTGGGGGATCACTGAAGCTTTCTTT
TRBV7-2	TRBJ2-1	.	many	CASSLGLRNEQFF	TGTGCCAGCAGCTTGGGACTCCGGAATGAGCAGTTCTTC
TRBV12-3/TRBV12-4	TRBJ1-2	.	few	CASSGEDELGVGYTF	TGTGCCAGCAGTGGGGAGGACGAGCTTGGGGTTGGCTACACCTTC
TRBV5-1	TRBJ2-2	.	.	CASSFFRQGIPGELFF	TGCGCCAGCAGCTTTTTCAGGCAGGGGATCCCCGGGGAGCTGTTTTTT
TRBV4-2	TRBJ2-2	TRBD1	few	CASSQDTTGQVTAGELFF	TGTGCCAGCAGCCAAGATACCACAGGACAGGTGACCGCCGGGGAGCTGTTTTTT
TRBV7-8	TRBJ2-2	TRBD2	many	CASSPHLYGGTFSLTGELFF	TGTGCCAGCAGTCCCCACCTCTACGGGGGGACCTTTAGTTTAACCGGGGAGCTGTTTTTT
TRBV5-6	TRBJ2-2	.	few	CASSWGNTGELFF	TGTGCCAGCAGCTGGGGGAACACCGGGGAGCTGTTTTTT
TRBV20-1	TRBJ2-5	.	.	CSTGRGETQYF	TGCAGTACCGGTAGGGGAGAGACCCAGTACTTC
TRBV18	TRBJ2-3	.	few	CASSPPAFTSTDTQYF	TGTGCCAGCTCACCGCCCGCTTTCACTAGCACAGATACGCAGTATTTT
TRBV5-1	TRBJ2-3	.	.	CASSLGGFGTDTQYF	TGCGCCAGCAGCCTTGGGGGATTCGGCACAGATACGCAGTATTTT